This entry lists 18 T cell receptor beta chains sequenced from one sample in a study of PD-L1 blockade in urothelial cancer. Data came from immunoSEQ multiplex PCR; TCRdb stores just in-frame clones and leaves some out. The sample lists tens of thousands of clones, around 91% occurring once. Time point defined: pretreatment peripheral blood. Sequences were derived from PBMCs, sampled around atezolizumab (anti-PD-L1) treatment. The receptors were gathered from a man in his 60s with urothelial cancer.

The CDR3 region has the DNA TGTGCCAGCAGCTTAGTACAGGGAATCAACCCCCAGCATTTT. As protein: CASSLVQGINPQHF. This chain joins TRBV7-2 and TRBJ1-5, with a weak D call TRBD1 (6 bases). The V end lost 1 base, the J end lost 10 bases, and 14 bases lay between the germline ends. This CDR3 is 14 amino acids long. Germline V gene sequence: CDR1 SGHTA, CDR2 FQGNSA.

This chain joins TRBV5-1 and TRBJ2-2; 8 bases are shared with TRBD2. This CDR3 has 16 amino acids. V gave up 0 bases and J gave up 5 bases; unmatched junction bases: 6. CDR1 is SGHRS and CDR2 is YFSETQ in the germline V gene. CDR3 sequence: CASSLAVGRETGELFF. The CDR3 bases are TGCGCCAGCAGCTTGGCCGTCGGGAGGGAAACCGGGGAGCTGTTTTTT.

The chain recombines TRBV4-3 with TRBJ2-1; no clear D gene. Per germline, CDR1 LGHNA and CDR2 YSLEER. CDR3 size: 16 residues. V lost 1 base and J 0 bases, leaving 10 bases between the germline ends. CDR3 sequence: CASSQGQGVSYNEQFF. CDR3 nucleotide sequence: TGCGCCAGCAGCCAAGGTCAAGGAGTCTCCTACAATGAGCAGTTCTTC.

The rearrangement uses TRBV5-1 and TRBJ1-2, with a weak D call TRBD1 (6 bases). The V and J ends lost 4 bases and 1 base respectively, with 11 bases between them. The CDR3 sequence is 14 residues long. Germline V gives CDR1 SGHRS, CDR2 YFSETQ. The CDR3 sequence is CASSRTEFNYGYTF. For the CDR3, the DNA is TGCGCCAGCAGCAGGACAGAGTTTAACTATGGCTACACCTTC.

The chain uses TRBV5-6 and TRBJ2-7; 8 bases line up with TRBD1. The germline V gene has CDR1 SGHDT and CDR2 YYEEEE. This CDR3 contains 14 residues. V lost 5 bases, J lost 1 base, and 5 bases stayed unmatched. The CDR3, as DNA: TGTGCCAGCAGGTCGCAGGGGGCGTCCTACGAGCAGTACTTC. Protein product: CASRSQGASYEQYF.

This chain connects TRBV4-2 to TRBJ2-7, with 10 positions matching TRBD1. Germline V gives CDR1 LGHNA, CDR2 YNFKEQ. This CDR3 has 15 amino acids. V shed 0 bases and J 6 bases; nucleotides not matched to a gene: 5. The CDR3 sequence: CASSQDDRGRGEQYF. The CDR3 nucleotides read TGTGCCAGCAGCCAAGACGACAGGGGGCGCGGCGAGCAGTACTTC.

The chain carries TRBV19 and TRBJ2-6; TRBD1 aligns across 9 bases. In germline, CDR1 is LNHDA, CDR2 SQIVND (reference sequence). The J segment lost 4 bases and the V segment lost 5 bases, leaving 6 bases of the junction unmatched. CDR3 length equals 16 residues. CDR3 protein: CASSGGQGRGANVLTF. The CDR3 bases are TGTGCCAGTAGTGGGGGACAGGGAAGAGGGGCCAACGTCCTGACTTTC.

The chain joins TRBV7-9 to TRBJ1-5, with D tentatively TRBD1 (6 bases). The CDR3 runs 16 residues. Trimming stripped 0 bases from V and 5 bases from J, with 14 bases between. CDR1 and CDR2 from the germline V gene are SEHNR and FQNEAQ (reference sequence). The CDR3 region is CASSLARGARHQPQHF. Written as DNA, the CDR3 is TGTGCCAGCAGCTTAGCACGGGGGGCAAGGCATCAGCCCCAGCATTTT.

This chain uses TRBV27 with TRBJ2-7; tentative D call: TRBD2 (5 bases). V lost 2 bases, J lost 4 bases, and 15 bases lay in between. This CDR3 contains 15 residues. The germline CDR1 and CDR2 sequences are MNHEY and SMNVEV (reference sequence). CDR3 sequence: CASSLVEGRTYEQYF. CDR3 in DNA: TGTGCCAGCAGTTTAGTCGAGGGTCGTACGTACGAGCAGTACTTC.

V and J are TRBV11-1 and TRBJ1-2, with 8 nucleotides matching TRBD1. J was trimmed by 5 bases and V by 5 bases; bases with no gene match: 7. This CDR3 comprises 14 residues. CDR1 and CDR2 (germline): SGHAT, FQDESV (reference sequence). As DNA, the CDR3 is TGTGCCAGCAGCCAACGGGACAGGCCGTATGGCTACACCTTC. Its translation: CASSQRDRPYGYTF.

The chain has TRBV19 and TRBJ1-3, with 7 bases fitting TRBD1. CDR1 is LNHDA, CDR2 SQIVND, per germline (reference sequence). V shed 5 bases, J shed 0 bases, and the junction held 10 bases outside the gene matches. This CDR3 has 17 amino acids. The CDR3 DNA sequence: TGTGCCAGTAGTGCCACGGGACAGCCCAGCTCTGGAAACACCATATATTTT. It codes for CASSATGQPSSGNTIYF.

The chain links TRBV4-2 to TRBJ2-2; a weak D match, TRBD2 (5 bases). CDR1 and CDR2 from the germline V gene are LGHNA and YNFKEQ. V dropped 0 bases and J dropped 6 bases, with 17 bases sitting between them. There are 17 residues in the CDR3. The CDR3 loop reads CASSQDHLSGIPGELFF. For the CDR3, the DNA is TGTGCCAGCAGCCAAGACCACTTGTCGGGGATCCCCGGGGAGCTGTTTTTT.

The V call is TRBV5-5, the J call TRBJ2-3; 8 nucleotides agree with TRBD1. The germline V gene has CDR1 SGHKS and CDR2 YYEKEE (reference sequence). The junction had 4 bases not matched to a gene; V was cut back by 3 bases and J by 4 bases. The CDR3 sequence is 14 residues long. The CDR3: CASSSGQGSDTQYF. The CDR3 coding sequence is TGTGCCAGCAGCTCTGGACAGGGCTCAGATACGCAGTATTTT.

The V gene is TRBV10-2, the J gene TRBJ1-6, with D possibly being TRBD1 (5 bases). The CDR3 extends over 13 amino acids. V lost 3 bases and J lost 7, with 7 bases in between. Germline CDR1 is WSHSY and CDR2 is SAAADI. CDR3 sequence reads: CASSDRVNSPLHF. The CDR3 DNA is TGCGCCAGCAGTGACAGGGTAAATTCACCCCTCCACTTT.

The chain links TRBV5-4 to TRBJ2-2; 8 bases agree with TRBD1. The CDR3 runs 16 residues. V shed 4 bases and J 5 bases; nucleotides not matched to a gene: 10. Germline assignment: CDR1 SGHNT and CDR2 YYREEE (reference sequence). The CDR3 is CASSGKTGEATGELFF. In DNA form, the CDR3 reads TGTGCCAGCAGCGGTAAGACAGGGGAAGCGACCGGGGAGCTGTTTTTT. The variable domain in full, completed from reference TRBV5-4 and TRBJ2-2, reads ETGVTQSPTHLIKTRGQQVTLRCSSQSGHNTVSWYQQALGQGPQFIFQYYREEENGRGNFPPRFSGLQFPNYSSELNVNALELDDSALYLCASSGKTGEATGELFFGEGSRLTVL.

The chain links TRBV7-2 to TRBJ2-1, with TRBD2 as a possible D gene (5 bases). V was cut by 0 bases and J by 0 bases, with 12 bases left in between. CDR3 length equals 17 residues. Germline loops: CDR1 SGHTA, CDR2 FQGNSA. Written as DNA, the CDR3 is TGTGCCAGCAGCTTAGCGCAAGCTACTAGCTCCTACAATGAGCAGTTCTTC. Translating it yields CASSLAQATSSYNEQFF.

The chain recombines TRBV6-4 with TRBJ2-7; the match to TRBD2 covers 12 bases. This CDR3 comprises 17 residues. V lost 7 bases, J lost 5 bases, and 15 bases stayed unmatched. CDR1 is MRHNA and CDR2 is SNTAGT in the germline V gene. The CDR3 loop reads CASILHQTSGSGHEQYF. The CDR3, as DNA: TGTGCCAGCATATTACACCAGACTAGCGGGAGTGGCCACGAGCAGTACTTC.

The rearrangement uses TRBV29-1 and TRBJ2-2, with 9 bases matching TRBD2. The trim removed 7 bases at V and 1 base at J, leaving 7 bases unmatched. The length of the CDR3 is 15 residues. Germline V CDR1 and CDR2: SQVTM, ANQGSEA. CDR3 DNA sequence: TGCAGCGCCGGGCGGGGGGGCCTGAACACCGGGGAGCTGTTTTTT. Amino acid sequence: CSAGRGGLNTGELFF.